This passage covers 8 T cell receptor beta chains from one sample sequenced in a study of blood T cell repertoires in COVID-19. The method was immunoSEQ multiplex PCR; TCRdb's version includes in-frame clones alone and lacks a portion of them. The data contain approximately 300,000 clones, 85% of them singletons. Sample: PBMCs or T cells enriched from blood (not recorded which). These receptors were taken from a woman in her 30s who had been exposed to COVID-19.

V usage is TRBV28 and J usage is TRBJ1-2, with 7 bases matching TRBD1. After removal of 8 bases from V and 7 bases from J, the junction contained 10 bases not matched to a gene. The V gene's germline CDR1 is MDHEN and CDR2 SYDVKM. The CDR3 covers 13 residues. As DNA, the CDR3 is TGTGCCAGCTCGGAGGGGCAGGGGGGTGGCTACACCTTC. Protein: CASSEGQGGGYTF.

The chain employs TRBV28 and TRBJ1-5, with D possibly being TRBD1 (6 bases). The CDR3 sequence is 15 residues long. CDR1 is MDHEN, CDR2 SYDVKM, per germline. V lost 5 bases to trimming and J lost 2 bases, with 13 bases between them. The CDR3 sequence: CASSKRGSGNQPQHF. The CDR3 DNA reads as TGTGCCAGCAGTAAGAGGGGGAGCGGCAATCAGCCCCAGCATTTT.

This chain joins TRBV19 and TRBJ1-6; 7 bases agree with TRBD1. The germline V gene encodes CDR1 LNHDA and CDR2 SQIVND (reference sequence). This CDR3 has 17 residues. J gave up 5 bases and V 3 bases, and 10 bases lay outside the gene matches. The CDR3 sequence: CASSIRIWDSNNSPLHF. The CDR3 DNA is TGTGCCAGTAGTATTCGTATCTGGGACAGCAATAATTCACCCCTCCACTTT.

The chain uses TRBV6-1 and TRBJ2-5; the D gene is possibly TRBD2 (5 bases). Deletions cut 2 bases from V and 5 bases from J, with 15 bases between. CDR3 length: 15 residues. Germline CDR1 reads MNHNS; CDR2 reads SASEGT. The DNA for the CDR3 is TGTGCCAGCAGTGAACAGTTTGGAGGATGGGAGACCCAGTACTTC. It codes for CASSEQFGGWETQYF.

The chain is built from TRBV7-9 and TRBJ1-6; 8 positions agree with TRBD1. V was pared by 5 bases and J by 10 bases, with 10 bases of the junction left unmatched. CDR3 length equals 15 residues. Germline CDR1 is SEHNR and CDR2 is FQNEAQ (reference sequence). This CDR3 reads CASSRQGIVGSPLHF. The CDR3 coding sequence is TGTGCCAGCAGCCGACAGGGGATTGTAGGCTCACCCCTCCACTTT. Supplemented by reference TRBV7-9 and TRBJ1-6, the full variable domain reads DTGVSQNPRHKITKRGQNVTFRCDPISEHNRLYWYRQTLGQGPEFLTYFQNEAQLEKSRLLSDRFSAERPKGSFSTLEIQRTEQGDSAMYLCASSRQGIVGSPLHFGNGTRLTVT.

The rearrangement uses TRBV28 and TRBJ2-7; 12 bases fit TRBD1. V was pared by 6 bases and J by 2 bases, with 11 bases of the junction left unmatched. The CDR3 runs to 17 residues. Germline CDR1 reads MDHEN; CDR2 reads SYDVKM. CDR3 loop: CASSPGQGAIGAYEQYF. The CDR3 nucleotides read TGTGCCAGCAGCCCGGGACAGGGGGCGATTGGTGCCTACGAGCAGTACTTC.

CDR3: CASSLGDRAYEQYF. The CDR3 nucleotides read TGTGCCAGCAGCTTGGGTGACAGGGCCTACGAGCAGTACTTC. V usage is TRBV5-4 and J usage is TRBJ2-7; 7 nucleotides match TRBD1. CDR1 is SGHNT, CDR2 YYREEE, per germline (reference sequence). The CDR3 is 14 amino acids. Trimming cost V 0 bases and J 2 bases; bases outside gene matches: 2. The full variable domain, its missing parts supplied by reference TRBV5-4 and TRBJ2-7, is ETGVTQSPTHLIKTRGQQVTLRCSSQSGHNTVSWYQQALGQGPQFIFQYYREEENGRGNFPPRFSGLQFPNYSSELNVNALELDDSALYLCASSLGDRAYEQYFGPGTRLTVT.

This clone was observed a handful of times. The chain links TRBV5-1 to TRBJ2-5; TRBD1 matches at 10 bases. With V trimmed by 3 bases and J by 2 bases, 4 bases remained unmatched. Germline V CDR1 and CDR2: SGHRS, YFSETQ. The CDR3 sequence is 15 residues long. As DNA, the CDR3 is TGCGCCAGCAGCTGGGACAGGGGAGGACAAGAGACCCAGTACTTC. Amino acid sequence: CASSWDRGGQETQYF.